This TCR beta chain was identified during a study of T cell repertoires in cytomegalovirus infection. Study-level information: Public TCR beta signatures indicated both CMV infection and matching HLA type. Study observations and caveats: Cumulative public TCR beta family frequency identified CMV carriers with the relevant HLA.

This clonotype occurred many times. Its antigen remains unidentified. The V gene lost 0 bases and the J gene lost 9 bases, with 15 bases spanning the gap. This CDR3 comprises 14 residues. In germline, CDR1 is DFQATT, CDR2 SNEGSKA (reference sequence). TCRdb passed the reads through MiXCR, listing each CDR3 protein once. The sample records about 490,000 distinct CDR3 sequences, around 11% being singletons. V usage is TRBV20-1 and J usage is TRBJ1-5, with a weak D call TRBD1 (6 bases). Sequencing was done on a sample of PBMCs. This TCR was sampled from a human donor in good health (CMV status not recorded). Some clones in this sample may be carry-over from other donors' samples. The CDR3 nucleotides read TGCAGTGCTAGAGATGGGGGGGGCGGGGTGCCCCAGCATTTT. It translates to CSARDGGGGVPQHF.